Listed below are T cell receptor beta chains from one sample, sequenced in a study of radiotherapy plus CTLA-4 blockade in lung cancer. Measured with immunoSEQ multiplex PCR; TCRdb has only the in-frame clones, and not every one. Of over 85,000 clones detected, around 83% appear once; the ten largest clones hold roughly 23%. Sequenced here: peripheral blood, sampled from a patient treated with radiotherapy plus ipilimumab. Receptors originate from a human donor with non-small cell lung cancer that progressed on radiotherapy plus ipilimumab. CDR3s leave out the opening cysteine and the closing phenylalanine or tryptophan.

j_gene | v_gene | CDR3aa
TRBJ1-1 | TRBV30 | AWGPWMNTEAF
TRBJ2-5 | TRBV4-1 | ASSQVGGQETQY
TRBJ2-1 | TRBV5-1 | ASRQLAWDNEQF
TRBJ2-1 | TRBV27 | ASSLSTAGPNEQF
TRBJ2-5 | TRBV30 | AWSRETQY
TRBJ2-1 | TRBV7-9 | ASSLVAGGTYNEQF
TRBJ2-1 | TRBV9 | ASTKVGTPSSYNEQF
TRBJ2-5 | TRBV2 | ASRPGPSQETQY
TRBJ1-3 | TRBV4-1 | ASSQDELGQGAGGNTIY
TRBJ2-3 | TRBV9 | ASSVRYPTDTQY
TRBJ2-3 | TRBV7-9 | ASSDRRRGGPDTQY
TRBJ2-7 | TRBV6-1 | AIIDYGRSYEQY
TRBJ2-7 | TRBV5-5 | ASSLGSGGPYEQY
TRBJ2-7 | TRBV28 | ASSLPGQGYEQY
TRBJ1-1 | TRBV5-1 | ASSTGQDEAF
TRBJ1-4 | TRBV6-4 | ASRRTGFYGKLF
TRBJ2-3 | TRBV5-1 | ASSSNTDTQY
TRBJ1-4 | TRBV5-4 | ASSLGQTNEKLF
TRBJ1-1 | TRBV5-1 | ASRQVNTEAF
TRBJ1-2 | TRBV28 | ASSTRTGGNYGYT
TRBJ2-5 | TRBV7-9 | ASSLAGGGGTQETQY
TRBJ2-5 | TRBV28 | ASSPRDRGETQY
TRBJ1-2 | TRBV5-1 | ASSLGPGQETYGYT
TRBJ1-2 | TRBV19 | ASSMRSEGYT
TRBJ2-3 | TRBV6-1 | ASSAWQGPDTQY
TRBJ2-6 | TRBV11-2 | ASSHDSGGSSGANVLT
TRBJ1-3 | TRBV19 | ASSQNTGSGNTIY
TRBJ1-5 | TRBV11-2 | ASSLDLNQPQH
TRBJ1-2 | TRBV5-6 | ASSPLRAAYGYT
TRBJ2-4 | TRBV27 | ASREQGRDIQY
TRBJ1-2 | TRBV21-1 | ASGRGRHGYT
TRBJ2-7 | TRBV29-1 | SVLRTSGEQY
TRBJ2-2 | TRBV2 | ASRRASARTTGELF
TRBJ2-1 | TRBV7-8 | ASSPGPGKNEQF
TRBJ2-3 | TRBV6-5 | ASSYWARPSTDTQY
TRBJ2-2 | TRBV28 | ASSGSTSGSRAGELF
TRBJ2-2 | TRBV27 | ASSFRGPGELF
TRBJ1-5 | TRBV6-1 | ASSAVRANQPQH
TRBJ2-1 | TRBV2 | ASTERLAIANEQF
TRBJ2-7 | TRBV28 | ASSVAGPSYEQY
TRBJ1-4 | TRBV9 | ASSGGQAFGEKLF
TRBJ1-1 | TRBV14 | ASSPRTGGNTEAF
TRBJ2-1 | TRBV7-9 | ASSKTQGADNEQF
TRBJ2-7 | TRBV6-9 | ASSDTGTDSYEQY
TRBJ2-1 | TRBV2 | ASRSGQTYNEQF
TRBJ2-1 | TRBV9 | ASSDPTGTHYNEQF
TRBJ2-3 | TRBV15 | ATSKGLAGEDTQY
TRBJ1-1 | TRBV9 | ASSKDLGSEAF
TRBJ1-5 | TRBV27 | ASSSTGGGGQPQH
TRBJ2-1 | TRBV5-1 | ASSSGAYNEQF
TRBJ2-3 | TRBV6-7 | ASIQGSTDTQY
TRBJ1-1 | TRBV12-5 | ASGLNPGQGARVAF